This is a list of T cell receptor beta chains from one sample in a study of yellow fever vaccine responses in identical twins. TCRdb passed the RT-PCR reads through MiXCR, listing each CDR3 protein once. The data contain approximately 12,000 distinct CDR3 sequences, around four fifths of them singletons. Sequencing used T cells from blood (PBMCs), unsorted or a sorted subset (not recorded which), obtained before or after yellow fever vaccination (not recorded which). All receptors come from a woman aged 18-29 years who received the yellow fever vaccine. Each CDR3 is given with its conserved first and last residue. The D gene is left open where the match is weak. Clone size, where shown, is once, few, many, or a class for clones that have expanded.

TRBJ2-3 | TRBV7-8 | - | - | 14 | TGTGCCAGCAGCCGCAGAGACGCAACAGATACGCAGTATTTT | CASSRRDATDTQYF
TRBJ2-7 | TRBV3-1 | - | - | 15 | TGTGCCAGCAGCCAACAAATGGTGAGCTCCTACGAGCAGTACTTC | CASSQQMVSSYEQYF
TRBJ2-3 | TRBV29-1 | - | TRBD2 | 13 | TGCAGCGAACGGGAGGGCCCTGGAGATACGCAGTATTTT | CSEREGPGDTQYF
TRBJ2-1 | TRBV2 | - | TRBD1 | 14 | TGTGCCAGCAGTGGACAGGGCTCCTACAATGAGCAGTTCTTC | CASSGQGSYNEQFF
TRBJ1-5 | TRBV29-1 | - | TRBD1 | 14 | TGCAGCGTCGCCGACAGGGCGGGCAATCAGCCCCAGCATTTT | CSVADRAGNQPQHF
TRBJ2-3 | TRBV4-3 | - | - | 16 | TGCGCCAGCAGCCAAGATCGAGGCCGGTATGGAGATACGCAGTATTTT | CASSQDRGRYGDTQYF
TRBJ2-5 | TRBV5-1 | - | - | 14 | TGCGCCAGCAGCGGAGGGACAGCGCAAGAGACCCAGTACTTC | CASSGGTAQETQYF
TRBJ2-3 | TRBV13 | - | - | 11 | TGTGCCAGCAGCACCACAGATACGCAGTATTTT | CASSTTDTQYF
TRBJ2-7 | TRBV29-1 | - | TRBD1 | 14 | TGCAGCGTGACAGGGGACAGGGGGCCCCTCGAGCAGTACTTC | CSVTGDRGPLEQYF
TRBJ1-4 | TRBV28 | - | - | 14 | TGTGCCAGCAGTTTCAAGGACGGGAATGAAAAACTGTTTTTT | CASSFKDGNEKLFF
TRBJ2-5 | TRBV5-1 | - | - | 13 | TGCGCCAGCACCCGGGCTAGCGAAGAGACCCAGTACTTC | CASTRASEETQYF
TRBJ2-7 | TRBV20-1 | - | - | 13 | TGCAGTGCTAGAGCGACAGAAGTTTACGAGCAGTACTTC | CSARATEVYEQYF
TRBJ1-2 | TRBV7-6 | - | - | 13 | TGTGCCAGCAGCTCCCTGGAGGTCCTAGGGTACACCTTC | CASSSLEVLGYTF
TRBJ2-5 | TRBV29-1 | once | - | 13 | TGCAGCGTTGGGACGAGGTTGGAAAAGACCCAGTACTTC | CSVGTRLEKTQYF
TRBJ1-1 | TRBV29-1 | - | - | 13 | TGCAGCGTGGTGACAGCCCTTGCCACTGAAGCTTTCTTT | CSVVTALATEAFF
TRBJ2-7 | TRBV7-3 | once | - | 14 | TGTGCCAGCAGCTTAGGTGGTTATACCTACGAGCAGTACTTC | CASSLGGYTYEQYF
TRBJ2-7 | TRBV3-1 | - | - | 16 | TGTGCCAGCAGCCAAGATATAGCTAGCTACCCCTACGAGCAGTACTTC | CASSQDIASYPYEQYF
TRBJ2-1 | TRBV7-9 | - | - | 13 | TGTGCCAGCAGCTTAGGCAAGGGTAATGAGCAGTTCTTC | CASSLGKGNEQFF
TRBJ2-7 | TRBV28 | - | - | 12 | TGTGCCAGCAGTTTTGGGGTATACGAGCAGTACTTC | CASSFGVYEQYF
TRBJ2-5 | TRBV5-1 | - | - | 14 | TGCGCCAGCAGCATCGGGCCGTCGCGGGAGACCCAGTACTTC | CASSIGPSRETQYF
TRBJ2-7 | TRBV2 | - | - | 13 | TGTGCCAGCAGTGAGTTTAGGGGTGGCGAGCAGTACTTC | CASSEFRGGEQYF
TRBJ1-2 | TRBV23-1 | - | - | 13 | TGCGCCAGCAGTCGGGACATGAACTATGGCTACACCTTC | CASSRDMNYGYTF
TRBJ2-1 | TRBV3-1 | - | TRBD2 | 18 | TGTGCCAGCAGCCAAAGTATTCTTGGATCTAGCGGGGACAATGAGCAGTTCTTC | CASSQSILGSSGDNEQFF
TRBJ2-1 | TRBV5-1 | - | TRBD2 | 16 | TGCGCCAGCAGCTCACTAGCGGGAGGCCCCAGAGGTGAGCAGTTCTTC | CASSSLAGGPRGEQFF
TRBJ2-7 | TRBV30 | - | TRBD1 | 12 | TGTGCCTGGAGCAGGGGGACCTACGAGCAGTACTTC | CAWSRGTYEQYF
TRBJ2-7 | TRBV10-2 | - | - | 16 | TGCGCCAGCAGACCCGGACCTTTAGCGTCGTCCTACGAGCAGTACTTC | CASRPGPLASSYEQYF
TRBJ1-1 | TRBV5-1 | - | - | 14 | TGCGCCAGCAGCTTGCGGGCAGGGTTGACTGAAGCTTTCTTT | CASSLRAGLTEAFF
TRBJ2-1 | TRBV14 | - | - | 16 | TGTGCCAGCAGCCAAGAATCGGACGTCTTATACAATGAGAAGTTCTTC | CASSQESDVLYNEKFF
TRBJ2-3 | TRBV29-1 | - | TRBD2 | 12 | TGCAGTTATAGCGGGAGTACAGATACGCAGTATTTT | CSYSGSTDTQYF
TRBJ2-2 | TRBV29-1 | - | - | 11 | TGCAGCGGAGGGAACACCGGGGAGCTGTTTTTT | CSGGNTGELFF
TRBJ2-7 | TRBV5-4 | - | - | 13 | TGTGCCAGCAGCTTGGGGGACACCTACGAGCAGTACTTC | CASSLGDTYEQYF
TRBJ1-6 | TRBV4-1 | - | - | 15 | TGCGCCAGCAGCCAAGGGACAGCTTATAATTCACCCCTCCACTTT | CASSQGTAYNSPLHF
TRBJ1-2 | TRBV7-9 | few | TRBD1 | 14 | TGTGCCAGCAGCTCAGGGGGAATGCTTTATGGCTACACCTTC | CASSSGGMLYGYTF
TRBJ2-7 | TRBV18 | - | - | 12 | TGTGCCAGCTCCCCCAATTCCTACGAGCAGTACTTC | CASSPNSYEQYF
TRBJ2-7 | TRBV11-2 | - | TRBD1 | 14 | TGTGCCAGCAGCTTGGGGGACAGCACCTACGAGCAGTACTTC | CASSLGDSTYEQYF
TRBJ1-5 | TRBV29-1 | once | - | 14 | TGCAGCGCTTCAGGCGCCGGGGGCAATCAGCCCCAGCATTTT | CSASGAGGNQPQHF
TRBJ2-7 | TRBV23-1 | once | - | 14 | TGCGCCAGCACCGAGGGAAACGGGTACTACGAGCAGTACTTC | CASTEGNGYYEQYF
TRBJ1-1 | TRBV7-7 | few | - | 13 | TGTGCTAGCAGCCCCAATAAGGACACTGAAGCTTTCTTT | CASSPNKDTEAFF
TRBJ1-1 | TRBV18 | - | - | 15 | TGTGCCAGCTCACCACCCTCGCAGCCAAATACTGAAGCTTTCTTT | CASSPPSQPNTEAFF
TRBJ2-1 | TRBV11-3 | - | - | 15 | TGTGCCAGCAGCTTAGAAGGGTTTGGCTACAATGAGCAGTTCTTC | CASSLEGFGYNEQFF
TRBJ2-7 | TRBV5-1 | - | TRBD1 | 17 | TGCGCCAGCAGTGGCTTAAACTCCGGGACAGCCCTTTACGAGCAGTACTTC | CASSGLNSGTALYEQYF
TRBJ2-5 | TRBV29-1 | - | - | 15 | TGCAGCGTTGAATCCGGGCTAGCATTAACAGAGACCCAGTACTTC | CSVESGLALTETQYF
TRBJ2-7 | TRBV20-1 | - | TRBD1 | 13 | TGCAGTGCAAGACAGGGTGGGGTTTACGAGCAGTACTTC | CSARQGGVYEQYF
TRBJ2-7 | TRBV15 | - | - | 14 | TGTGCCACCAGCAGAGATCTCGACTCCTACGAGCAGTACTTC | CATSRDLDSYEQYF
TRBJ2-7 | TRBV29-1 | - | TRBD2 | 13 | TGCAGCGCTGGGGCTAGCGGAACCTACGAGCAGTACTTC | CSAGASGTYEQYF
TRBJ1-4 | TRBV10-1 | - | - | 12 | TGCGCCAGCAGGCCCCCGAATGAAAAACTGTTTTTT | CASRPPNEKLFF
TRBJ1-1 | TRBV16 | - | - | 16 | TGTGCCAGCAGCCAGTCAGTGGGAGCTCGGAACACTGAAGCTTTCTTT | CASSQSVGARNTEAFF
TRBJ2-3 | TRBV7-1 | - | - | 16 | TGTGCCAGCAGCTCCCCGGGACTTCTCTTCGCAGATACGCAGTATTTT | CASSSPGLLFADTQYF
TRBJ1-6 | TRBV23-1 | few | - | 15 | TGCGCCAGCAGCGCCCTCCCCCAATATAATTCACCCCTCCACTTT | CASSALPQYNSPLHF
TRBJ2-2 | TRBV29-1 | - | - | 11 | TGCAGCGTTGAAGTTGTCGGGGAGCTGTTTTTT | CSVEVVGELFF
TRBJ2-7 | TRBV7-7 | - | TRBD1 | 13 | TGTGCTAGCAGCATGGACAGGGCGGGCGAGCAGTACTTC | CASSMDRAGEQYF
TRBJ2-7 | TRBV29-1 | few | - | 15 | TGCAGCGTTGATAAACGGGAAGGGGGGCTCTACGAGCAGTACTTC | CSVDKREGGLYEQYF
TRBJ2-7 | TRBV7-2 | - | TRBD2 | 14 | TGTGCCAGCAGCTTAGCACTAGCGGCCTACGAGCAGTACTTC | CASSLALAAYEQYF
TRBJ2-1 | TRBV6-5 | - | TRBD1 | 16 | TGTGCCAGCAGTTATACTTGGACAGGGAGGTATGATGAGCAGTTCTTC | CASSYTWTGRYDEQFF
TRBJ2-1 | TRBV2 | - | - | 13 | TGTGCCAGCAGTCAAAGCGGAAGCAATGAGCAGTTCTTC | CASSQSGSNEQFF
TRBJ1-2 | TRBV5-2 | few | - | 12 | TGTGCCAGCAACCAGGGTGACTATGGCTACACCTTC | CASNQGDYGYTF
TRBJ2-1 | TRBV28 | - | TRBD2 | 16 | TGTGCCAGCAGCAAGGTGGGACTAGCGGAATACAATGAGCAGTTCTTC | CASSKVGLAEYNEQFF